What follows are 27 T cell receptor beta chains derived from one specimen sequenced in a study of T cells after somatic rescue of genetic block. Measured with immunoSEQ multiplex PCR; TCRdb has only the in-frame clones, and not every one. The sample carries approximately 15,000 clones, about three quarters recorded once. Specimen: peripheral blood mononuclear cells (PBMCs). The receptors originated from a man aged 18 to 29.

V is TRBV2 and J is TRBJ1-2; possible D gene TRBD1, 5 bases. This CDR3 region has 15 residues. CDR1 SNHLY and CDR2 FYNNEI come from the germline V gene. Trimming removed 6 bases at V and 8 bases at J, with 22 bases between. Here the CDR3 DNA reads TGTGCCAGCAGACTTACAGGACAACTCGTTATGGGCTACACCTTC. This gives the protein CASRLTGQLVMGYTF.

This CDR3 reads CAWSGGQGRYYGYTF. Written as DNA, the CDR3 is TGTGCCTGGAGTGGGGGACAGGGACGTTACTATGGCTACACCTTC. The V gene is TRBV30, the J gene TRBJ1-2, with 9 bases identical to TRBD1. The CDR3 totals 15 residues. Per the germline V gene, CDR1 is GTSNPN and CDR2 is SVGIG (reference sequence). The trim removed 1 base at V and 3 bases at J, leaving 6 bases unmatched.

The gene calls are TRBV18 and TRBJ1-6; 7 bases are a match to TRBD1. The CDR3 is made up of 14 amino acids. Germline trimming cut 4 bases from V and 13 bases from J; bases unmatched to any gene: 10. The germline CDR1 and CDR2 sequences are KGHSH and LQKENI. The CDR3 coding sequence is TGTGCCAGCTCACAACAGGGGAGAGAGGTGCCCCTCCACTTT. As protein: CASSQQGREVPLHF. The full variable domain, in which reference TRBV18 and TRBJ1-6 provide the parts outside the CDR3, is NAGVMQNPRHLVRRRGQEARLRCSPMKGHSHVYWYRQLPEEGLKFMVYLQKENIIDESGMPKERFSAEFPKEGPSILRIQQVVRGDSAAYFCASSQQGREVPLHFGNGTRLTVT.

The chain is built from TRBV11-2 and TRBJ2-1, with 8 bases lining up with TRBD2. Germline CDR1 SGHAT, CDR2 FQNNGV. This CDR3 has 17 amino acids. Trimming cost V 5 bases and J 7 bases; bases outside gene matches: 16. The CDR3 nucleotides are TGTGCCAGCAGCCGCCTTCGTGACGCGGGGGGCCATAATGAGCAGTTCTTC. This encodes CASSRLRDAGGHNEQFF.

This rearrangement joins TRBV18 to TRBJ1-2; D gene unclear. This CDR3 is built from 12 residues. V shed 3 bases and J shed 4 bases, with 6 bases lying between them. The germline V gene encodes CDR1 KGHSH and CDR2 LQKENI. This CDR3 reads CASSPPGYGYTF. CDR3 DNA sequence: TGTGCCAGCTCACCCCCGGGCTATGGCTACACCTTC.

This chain joins TRBV28 and TRBJ2-7; no definite D call. Germline-derived CDR1 and CDR2 are MDHEN and SYDVKM. The CDR3 loop spans 15 amino acids. Deletions cut 5 bases from V and 2 bases from J, with 16 bases between. For the CDR3, the DNA is TGTGCCAGCAGTCCCTCGGGCCGGGCTACCTACGAGCAGTACTTC. This codes for CASSPSGRATYEQYF.

V gene TRBV5-4 combines with J gene TRBJ2-7, with D perhaps being TRBD1 or TRBD2 (5 bases each). The CDR3 is made up of 16 amino acids. Deletions cut 2 bases from V and 0 bases from J, with 15 bases between. Germline V gene data show CDR1 as SGHNT and CDR2 as YYREEE (reference sequence). The CDR3 reads CASSFPGTINSYEQYF. CDR3 DNA sequence: TGTGCCAGCAGCTTCCCAGGGACCATAAACTCCTACGAGCAGTACTTC.

This clone appeared a few times. The genes are TRBV6-6 and TRBJ2-7, with D perhaps matching TRBD2 (6 bases). This CDR3 region has 15 residues. Germline V gene sequence: CDR1 MNHNY, CDR2 SVGAGI (reference sequence). Trimming shortened V by 7 bases and J by 0 bases, and 16 bases separated the two germline ends. This CDR3 reads CASNPAGYSSYEQYF. Here the CDR3 DNA reads TGTGCCAGCAACCCTGCGGGGTACTCCTCCTACGAGCAGTACTTC.

V usage is TRBV18 and J usage is TRBJ2-1, with a weak D call TRBD2 (5 bases). The length of the CDR3 is 17 residues. Germline V lookup: CDR1 KGHSH, CDR2 LQKENI. Trimming left V 3 bases short and J 4 bases short, with 19 bases between. Here the CDR3 DNA reads TGTGCCAGCTCACCCCGAACCGGGATTACGGCATACAATGAGCAGTTCTTC. This sequence encodes CASSPRTGITAYNEQFF.

The V call is TRBV11-2, the J call TRBJ2-3, with TRBD2 identical over 7 bases. CDR3 length: 17 amino acids. V gave up 3 bases and J gave up 2 bases; unmatched junction bases: 11. Germline V CDR1 and CDR2: SGHAT, FQNNGV. The CDR3 loop reads CASSFPTNGGYTDTQYF. CDR3 sequence (DNA): TGTGCCAGCAGCTTCCCAACTAACGGGGGGTACACAGATACGCAGTATTTT.

The chain combines TRBV10-2 with TRBJ1-2; 9 nucleotides align to TRBD1. After removal of 5 bases from V and 4 bases from J, the junction contained 5 bases not matched to a gene. There are 14 residues in the CDR3. In germline, CDR1 is WSHSY, CDR2 SAAADI. The CDR3, as DNA: TGCGCCAGCAGTCCCACAGGGGGCGGCTATGGCTACACCTTC. Translation: CASSPTGGGYGYTF.

V is TRBV10-3 and J is TRBJ2-5; 7 bases map to TRBD1. Germline values: CDR1 ENHRY, CDR2 SYGVKD. This CDR3 is 13 amino acids long. After removal of 4 bases from V and 2 bases from J, the junction contained 1 base not matched to a gene. Here the CDR3 DNA reads TGTGCCATCAGTGGGACAGGTCAAGAGACCCAGTACTTC. This encodes CAISGTGQETQYF.

This CDR3 is CASSFRGGDGYTF. CDR3 coding DNA: TGTGCCAGCAGTTTCCGCGGAGGGGATGGCTACACCTTC. This chain links TRBV27 with TRBJ1-2, with D possibly being TRBD1 (5 bases). This CDR3 region has 13 residues. V was cut by 3 bases and J by 6 bases, with 11 bases left in between. In germline, CDR1 is MNHEY, CDR2 SMNVEV (reference sequence).

This chain joins TRBV18 and TRBJ1-2; 7 nucleotides agree with TRBD1. Germline V gives CDR1 KGHSH, CDR2 LQKENI. V gave up 3 bases and J gave up 4 bases; unmatched junction bases: 5. There are 14 residues in the CDR3. The CDR3: CASSPGQPVYGYTF. CDR3 bases: TGTGCCAGCTCACCGGGACAGCCCGTCTATGGCTACACCTTC.

This clone came up once. This rearrangement joins TRBV28 to TRBJ2-3; D is unclear. The CDR3 runs 14 residues. CDR1 MDHEN and CDR2 SYDVKM come from the germline V gene. The germline V and J ends were trimmed by 6 bases and 0 bases, with 10 bases remaining between them. The chain's CDR3 is CASSLTLSTDTQYF. CDR3 sequence (DNA): TGTGCCAGCAGCCTAACTCTTAGCACAGATACGCAGTATTTT.

V and J are TRBV27 and TRBJ1-2; TRBD1 agrees at 8 bases. Trimming cost V 6 bases and J 8 bases; bases outside gene matches: 11. Germline lookup yields CDR1 MNHEY and CDR2 SMNVEV (reference sequence). The CDR3 is made up of 14 amino acids. As DNA, the CDR3 is TGTGCCAGCAGAACAGACCTGACAGGGGACGGCTACACCTTC. It yields the protein CASRTDLTGDGYTF.

V and J are TRBV6-6 and TRBJ2-3; a weak D match, TRBD2 (6 bases). CDR1 is MNHNY, CDR2 SVGAGI, per germline (reference sequence). CDR3 size: 14 residues. The chain's CDR3 is CASGLAYSTDTQYF. The CDR3, as DNA: TGTGCGTCGGGGCTAGCGTATAGCACAGATACGCAGTATTTT.

This chain joins TRBV4-1 and TRBJ2-1; 9 positions agree with TRBD2. The J segment lost 4 bases and the V segment lost 4 bases, leaving 11 bases of the junction unmatched. Germline-derived CDR1 and CDR2 are MGHRA and YSYEKL. The CDR3 is 17 amino acids. The CDR3 loop reads CASSPPLGAGGYNEQFF. CDR3 sequence (DNA): TGCGCCAGCAGCCCCCCCCTGGGGGCGGGAGGGTACAATGAGCAGTTCTTC.

The V gene is TRBV6-6, the J gene TRBJ2-2, with D hard to call. Trimming took 6 bases from V and 0 from J, leaving 8 bases between them. The CDR3 extends over 14 amino acids. In germline, CDR1 is MNHNY, CDR2 SVGAGI (reference sequence). CDR3 bases: TGTGCCAGCAGGATGTCAACGAACACCGGGGAGCTGTTTTTT. Translating gives CASRMSTNTGELFF.

This sequence joins TRBV28 and TRBJ2-7; 7 bases agree with TRBD1. The ends lost 4 bases at V and 0 bases at J; junction bases unmatched: 6. The CDR3 is 15 amino acids. Germline CDR1 and CDR2: MDHEN and SYDVKM. CDR3 protein: CASSSTGRSSYEQYF. DNA for the CDR3: TGTGCCAGCAGTTCGACAGGGCGGAGCTCCTACGAGCAGTACTTC.

This chain's CDR3 is CASSLLYADTQYF. The CDR3 DNA follows: TGTGCCAGCAGCTTACTCTACGCGGATACGCAGTATTTT. The chain employs TRBV7-9 and TRBJ2-3; D gene unclear. Trimming left V 2 bases short and J 6 bases short, with 9 bases between. The germline gives CDR1 SEHNR, CDR2 FQNEAQ (reference sequence). CDR3 length: 13 amino acids.

This chain links TRBV9 with TRBJ2-5; 12 bases are shared with TRBD1. The trim removed 0 bases at V and 5 bases at J, leaving 8 bases unmatched. Germline CDR1 reads SGDLS; CDR2 reads YYNGEE. This CDR3 has 17 amino acids. For the CDR3, the DNA is TGTGCCAGCAGCGTAGGCCCGGGACAGGGGGCGCGGGAGACCCAGTACTTC. Its translation: CASSVGPGQGARETQYF.

The rearrangement uses TRBV21-1 and TRBJ2-3. TRBV21-1 is a pseudogene locus. This CDR3 has 16 residues. The CDR3 DNA is TGTGCCAGCAGCTACAGAGGGGGACTCATCACAGATACGCAGTATTTT. This codes for CASSYRGGLITDTQYF.

This clone was seen once. This chain uses TRBV6-6 with TRBJ2-7, with D possibly being TRBD2 (6 bases). Germline V gives CDR1 MNHNY, CDR2 SVGAGI (reference sequence). With 6 bases removed from V and 6 bases from J, the gap between germline ends came to 12 bases. CDR3 length: 12 amino acids. CDR3 in amino acids: CASRIQEGEQYF. The CDR3 coding sequence is TGTGCCAGCAGAATACAGGAGGGCGAGCAGTACTTC.

This chain connects TRBV27 to TRBJ2-2; 7 nucleotides match TRBD1. The germline gives CDR1 MNHEY, CDR2 SMNVEV (reference sequence). Trimming removed 5 bases from V and 11 bases from J; junction bases left unmatched: 14. This CDR3 region has 15 residues. The CDR3 reads CASSLRDSYAGELFF. The CDR3, as DNA: TGTGCCAGCAGTCTCCGGGACAGTTATGCTGGAGAGCTGTTTTTT.

The chain employs TRBV14 and TRBJ2-4; D may be TRBD1 (6 bases). The CDR3 is made up of 16 amino acids. V lost 0 bases and J 2 bases, leaving 11 bases between the germline ends. Germline V gene data show CDR1 as SGHDN and CDR2 as FVKESK. The CDR3 reads CASSQDGRGTKNIQYF. The DNA of the CDR3 is TGTGCCAGCAGCCAAGACGGCAGGGGAACCAAAAACATTCAGTACTTC.

The gene calls are TRBV6-1 and TRBJ2-1, with 9 bases aligning to TRBD2. CDR3 length: 15 amino acids. J gave up 3 bases and V 7 bases, and 7 bases lay outside the gene matches. Germline values: CDR1 MNHNS, CDR2 SASEGT. CDR3 DNA sequence: TGTGCCAGCACTACCGGGACTAGCCGCTACAATGAGCAGTTCTTC. It is translated as CASTTGTSRYNEQFF.